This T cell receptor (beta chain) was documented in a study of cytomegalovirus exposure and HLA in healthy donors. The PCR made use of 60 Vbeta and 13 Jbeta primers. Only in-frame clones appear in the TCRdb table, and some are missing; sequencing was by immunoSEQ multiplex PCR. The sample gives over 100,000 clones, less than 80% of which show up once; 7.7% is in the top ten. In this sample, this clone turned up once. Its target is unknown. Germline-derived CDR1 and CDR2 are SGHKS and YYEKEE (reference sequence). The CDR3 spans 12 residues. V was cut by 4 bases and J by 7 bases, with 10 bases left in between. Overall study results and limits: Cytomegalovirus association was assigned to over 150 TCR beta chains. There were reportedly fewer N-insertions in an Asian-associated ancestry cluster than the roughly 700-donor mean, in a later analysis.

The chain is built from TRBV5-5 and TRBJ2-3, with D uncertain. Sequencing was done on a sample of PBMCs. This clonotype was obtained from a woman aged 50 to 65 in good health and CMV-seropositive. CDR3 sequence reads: CASSPLENTQYF. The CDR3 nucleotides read TGTGCCAGCAGCCCATTAGAAAATACGCAGTATTTT.